The 4 T cell receptor beta chains in this list originate from one sample, sequenced in a study of T cell responses to AZD1222 COVID-19 vaccine. Method: immunoSEQ multiplex PCR; TCRdb's copy keeps in-frame clones and lacks some. The table shows 99,000 or so clones, with approximately 90% occurring only once. The input for sequencing was peripheral blood, taken on day 0 of AZD1222 vaccination. All receptors derive from an adult in good health.

The chain uses TRBV27 and TRBJ1-1; possibly TRBD1 for D (5 bases). Between the trimmed V and J ends, which lost 4 bases and 4 bases, there was a span of 16 bases. This CDR3 is built from 15 residues. Germline-derived CDR1 and CDR2 are MNHEY and SMNVEV (reference sequence). The CDR3 region is CASSSHPRVLTEAFF. The CDR3 DNA reads TGTGCCAGCAGTTCACACCCCAGGGTCCTCACTGAAGCTTTCTTT.

This chain uses TRBV6-1 with TRBJ2-7, with a weak D call TRBD1 (5 bases). CDR1 is MNHNS and CDR2 is SASEGT in the germline V gene. Trimming removed 1 base from V and 3 bases from J, with 10 bases in between. The CDR3 has 14 residues. The DNA for the CDR3 is TGTGCCAGCAGTGAAGTGGCAGGGTACTACGAGCAGTACGTC. Protein product: CASSEVAGYYEQYV.

This chain uses TRBV7-2 with TRBJ1-6; D call uncertain. Per the germline V gene, CDR1 is SGHTA and CDR2 is FQGNSA. The germline V and J ends were trimmed by 2 bases and 4 bases, with 6 bases remaining between them. The CDR3 sequence is 14 residues long. The CDR3 DNA reads as TGTGCCAGCAGCTTACTCGGATATAATTCACCCCTCCACTTT. Protein product: CASSLLGYNSPLHF.

This chain links TRBV6-5 with TRBJ1-1; D is uncertain. With 7 bases removed from V and 1 base from J, the gap between germline ends came to 13 bases. The CDR3 spans 14 residues. CDR1 MNHEY and CDR2 SVGAGI come from the germline V gene. CDR3 DNA: TGTGCCAGCACCCGCCCGGGTGGGAACACTGAAGCTTTCTTT. It translates to CASTRPGGNTEAFF.